These 32 T cell receptor beta chains share one sample of origin, sequenced in a study of T cell responses to AZD1222 COVID-19 vaccine. Produced via immunoSEQ multiplex PCR; TCRdb's table is partial and in-frame only. The table includes roughly 140,000 clones, more than 75% detected once. The sample in question was peripheral blood, obtained on day 0 of AZD1222 vaccination. These receptors originate from an adult in good health.

The genes are TRBV18 and TRBJ1-4; TRBD1 might be the D (6 bases). V was trimmed by 2 bases and J by 7 bases, leaving 11 bases between them. The CDR3 sequence is 14 residues long. Germline-derived CDR1 and CDR2 are KGHSH and LQKENI. CDR3 nucleotide sequence: TGTGCCAGCTCACCAGGGGGCTCCGGTGAAAAACTGTTTTTT. Its protein product is CASSPGGSGEKLFF.

The V call is TRBV19, the J call TRBJ1-2; D possibly corresponds to TRBD1 (6 bases). V was shortened by 8 bases and J by 2 bases, with 12 bases between the two germline ends. Germline CDR1 and CDR2: LNHDA and SQIVND (reference sequence). This CDR3 comprises 13 residues. This chain's CDR3 is CASQTGLNYGYTF. The CDR3, as DNA: TGTGCCAGTCAAACAGGGTTAAACTATGGCTACACCTTC.

This sequence joins TRBV15 and TRBJ2-1; 13 bases are shared with TRBD2. CDR1 and CDR2 (germline): LNHNV, YYDKDF (reference sequence). J gave up 6 bases and V 1 base, and 0 bases lay outside the gene matches. The CDR3 runs to 15 residues. CDR3 sequence reads: CATSRGLAGGNEQFF. The DNA for the CDR3 is TGTGCCACCAGCAGAGGACTAGCGGGAGGCAATGAGCAGTTCTTC.

This clone appeared a few times. The chain joins TRBV28 to TRBJ2-1; D remains ambiguous. CDR1 and CDR2 (germline): MDHEN, SYDVKM. This CDR3 contains 11 residues. The V end was cut by 6 bases, the J end by 6 bases, with 6 bases between. DNA of the CDR3: TGTGCCAGCAGGGTAGTCAATGAGCAGTTCTTC. It translates to CASRVVNEQFF.

The chain has TRBV18 and TRBJ2-1, with TRBD2 matching over 13 bases. Germline values: CDR1 KGHSH, CDR2 LQKENI. This CDR3 has 16 residues. J was trimmed by 10 bases and V by 4 bases; bases with no gene match: 10. DNA of the CDR3: TGTGCCAGCTCACTCGCGACCGGGACTAGCGGGATAGAGCAGTTCTTC. Translation gives CASSLATGTSGIEQFF.

This chain links TRBV6-5 with TRBJ2-7, with TRBD2 as a possible D gene (5 bases). The V end lost 5 bases, the J end lost 7 bases, and 9 bases lay between the germline ends. The CDR3 runs to 11 residues. The germline gives CDR1 MNHEY, CDR2 SVGAGI. In nucleotides, the CDR3 is TGTGCCAGCAGTCGAGGGAAAGAGCAGTACTTC. Translating gives CASSRGKEQYF.

This chain connects TRBV28 to TRBJ2-5; 7 nucleotides align to TRBD1. Germline V gene lookup returns CDR1 MDHEN and CDR2 SYDVKM. The CDR3 consists of 18 residues. The V segment lost 1 base and the J segment 2 bases; nucleotides outside the gene matches: 13. The CDR3: CASSLLEVATGVQETQYF. Written as DNA, the CDR3 is TGTGCCAGCAGTTTATTGGAGGTCGCTACAGGGGTACAAGAGACCCAGTACTTC.

This clone was detected only a few times. This sequence joins TRBV7-2 and TRBJ1-2, with D unclear. Germline values: CDR1 SGHTA, CDR2 FQGNSA. The CDR3 is 14 residues long. Between the trimmed V and J ends, which lost 2 bases and 6 bases, there was a span of 13 bases. The CDR3 sequence is CASSLQSVGDGYTF. In nucleotides, the CDR3 is TGTGCCAGCAGCTTACAGAGTGTGGGTGATGGCTACACCTTC.

CDR3 in amino acids: CASSAGGFYEKLFF. DNA for the CDR3: TGCGCCAGCAGCGCAGGGGGCTTTTATGAAAAACTGTTTTTT. The V gene is TRBV10-1, the J gene TRBJ1-4; 8 bases line up with TRBD1. V lost 6 bases to trimming and J lost 6 bases; unmatched junction nucleotides: 6. In germline, CDR1 is WNHNN, CDR2 SYGVQD (reference sequence). This CDR3 has 14 residues.

The rearrangement uses TRBV9 and TRBJ1-3; no reliable D call. V lost 0 bases, J lost 4 bases, and 11 bases lay in between. The length of the CDR3 is 15 residues. Germline V gene data show CDR1 as SGDLS and CDR2 as YYNGEE. CDR3 sequence (DNA): TGTGCCAGCAGCGTAGCCACGGGGAAAGGAAACACCATATATTTT. It yields the protein CASSVATGKGNTIYF.

This clone was observed once. V is TRBV15 and J is TRBJ1-5; D gene uncertain. The germline V gene has CDR1 LNHNV and CDR2 YYDKDF (reference sequence). The V end lost 0 bases, the J end lost 0 bases, and 15 bases lay between the germline ends. This CDR3 is built from 18 residues. CDR3 DNA sequence: TGTGCCACCAGCAGAGAGGGGTGGAAAAGACATAGCAATCAGCCCCAGCATTTT. It is translated as CATSREGWKRHSNQPQHF.

The rearrangement uses TRBV3-1 (or the pseudogene TRBV3-2) and TRBJ2-7, with a possible D match to TRBD2 (5 bases). Trimming stripped 4 bases from V and 9 bases from J, with 19 bases between. There are 14 residues in the CDR3. Germline V gene lookup returns CDR1 LGHDT and CDR2 YNNKEL (reference sequence). CDR3 DNA: TGTGCCAGCAGCCCGCTAACTAGACCGAACACGCAGTACTTC. Protein: CASSPLTRPNTQYF.

The chain links TRBV5-5 to TRBJ2-2; possible D gene TRBD1, 6 bases. Per germline, CDR1 SGHKS and CDR2 YYEKEE (reference sequence). Trimming removed 3 bases from V and 6 bases from J, with 24 bases in between. The CDR3 loop spans 18 amino acids. DNA for the CDR3: TGTGCCAGCAGCTCCTTATACAAGAGCAGGGGAAGGGCCGGGGAGCTGTTTTTT. Its protein product is CASSSLYKSRGRAGELFF.

The chain carries TRBV28 and TRBJ1-1; D remains ambiguous. The germline V and J ends were trimmed by 6 bases and 4 bases, with 12 bases remaining between them. The CDR3 extends over 13 amino acids. Germline CDR1 reads MDHEN; CDR2 reads SYDVKM. The CDR3 sequence: CASRTSGGTEAFF. The CDR3 DNA reads TGTGCCAGCAGAACCTCTGGTGGCACTGAAGCTTTCTTT.

The V gene is TRBV4-3, the J gene TRBJ1-2; 8 bases map to TRBD1. Germline V gene data show CDR1 as LGHNA and CDR2 as YSLEER. Trimming took 1 base from V and 3 from J; bases not matched to a gene: 7. This CDR3 comprises 16 residues. In DNA form, the CDR3 reads TGCGCCAGCAGCCAAGTAGCAGGGGGCTTGGACTATGGCTACACCTTC. Protein sequence: CASSQVAGGLDYGYTF.

The chain is built from TRBV2 and TRBJ2-2; 12 bases are shared with TRBD2. This CDR3 spans 17 amino acids. Per germline, CDR1 SNHLY and CDR2 FYNNEI. The V gene end was trimmed by 4 bases and the J gene end by 6 bases; junction bases not matched to a gene: 9. CDR3 residues: CASSGSTSGSDPGELFF. As DNA, the CDR3 is TGTGCCAGCAGTGGGTCGACTAGCGGGAGCGACCCCGGGGAGCTGTTTTTT.

In the case of this clone: The final CDR3 position lacks the conserved phenylalanine or tryptophan, pointing to a likely read error. V is TRBV5-6 and J is TRBJ2-7, with TRBD2 identical over 13 bases. From germline, CDR1 is SGHDT and CDR2 YYEEEE. V lost 4 bases and J lost 2; bases outside the gene matches: 9. The CDR3 is made up of 17 amino acids. CDR3 in DNA: TGTGCCAGCAGCCCGGGACTAGCGGGACCCCCTGCCTACGAGCAGTACTTA. It specifies CASSPGLAGPPAYEQYL.

The J gene is TRBJ1-1, the V gene TRBV20-1; unclear D gene. V dropped 7 bases and J dropped 7 bases, with 13 bases sitting between them. Germline CDR1 reads DFQATT; CDR2 reads SNEGSKA (reference sequence). The CDR3 consists of 11 residues. The CDR3 region has the DNA TGCAGTGTTATAGTTATCGGTGAAGCTTTCTTT. Protein sequence: CSVIVIGEAFF.

The chain employs TRBV5-1 and TRBJ1-1, with a weak D call TRBD1 (5 bases). V gave up 2 bases and J gave up 0 bases, with 14 bases separating them. Germline values: CDR1 SGHRS, CDR2 YFSETQ. CDR3 length: 16 residues. As DNA, the CDR3 is TGCGCCAGCAGCTTAGGGACGAAAAACTTGAACACTGAAGCTTTCTTT. Translation: CASSLGTKNLNTEAFF.

CDR3 nucleotides: TGTGCCAGCCGTCCCCGGGGTCAGGGGGGTGGCTACACCTTC. This sequence encodes CASRPRGQGGGYTF. J is TRBJ1-2 and V is TRBV28, with 7 bases fitting TRBD1. V dropped 8 bases and J dropped 7; count of bases not matched to a gene: 13. The CDR3 contains 14 residues. CDR1 and CDR2 (germline): MDHEN, SYDVKM.

In its sample, this clone was seen once. V gene TRBV4-1 combines with J gene TRBJ1-4; D possibly corresponds to TRBD1 (5 bases). The length of the CDR3 is 16 residues. The germline V gene has CDR1 MGHRA and CDR2 YSYEKL. V was cut by 0 bases and J by 3 bases, with 11 bases left in between. The CDR3: CASSQDQGAANEKLFF. The CDR3 DNA sequence: TGCGCCAGCAGCCAAGATCAAGGGGCGGCTAATGAAAAACTGTTTTTT.

This clone has only one observation. J is TRBJ2-7 and V is TRBV2; TRBD1 matches 12 bases. Germline CDR1 SNHLY, CDR2 FYNNEI. There are 17 residues in the CDR3. V was pared by 6 bases and J by 5 bases, with 14 bases of the junction left unmatched. The CDR3 loop is CASSGGQGAPIPHEQYF. The CDR3 DNA is TGTGCCAGCAGCGGGGGACAGGGGGCCCCAATCCCCCACGAGCAGTACTTC.

This clone was detected only once. This chain links TRBV28 with TRBJ2-2; D possibly corresponds to TRBD2 (5 bases). Deletions cut 2 bases from V and 7 bases from J, with 11 bases between. CDR1 MDHEN and CDR2 SYDVKM come from the germline V gene. The CDR3 loop spans 14 amino acids. This chain's CDR3 is CASSLARGYGELFF. As DNA, the CDR3 is TGTGCCAGCAGTTTAGCCCGCGGGTACGGGGAGCTGTTTTTT.

J is TRBJ2-6 and V is TRBV6-2 or TRBV6-3, with a weak D call TRBD2 (6 bases). Germline lookup yields CDR1 MNHEY and CDR2 SVGEGT. Trimming removed 4 bases at V and 1 base at J, with 17 bases between. There are 18 residues in the CDR3. The CDR3 nucleotides are TGTGCCAGCAGTTCCAACTTAATTGGGGGGTCTGGGGCCAACGTCCTGACTTTC. It specifies CASSSNLIGGSGANVLTF.

Written as DNA, the CDR3 is TGTGCCAGCGTTAGTGGGGGTTCCTACAATGAGCAGTTCTTC. Translation gives CASVSGGSYNEQFF. This chain joins TRBV7-2 and TRBJ2-1, with D perhaps assigned TRBD1 or TRBD2 (5 bases each). This CDR3 has 14 amino acids. Germline V gives CDR1 SGHTA, CDR2 FQGNSA. Trimming cost V 8 bases and J 1 base, with 12 bases left between them.

V is TRBV10-3 and J is TRBJ2-7; 9 nucleotides line up with TRBD1. The CDR3 spans 12 residues. Trimming removed 10 bases from V and 3 bases from J; junction bases left unmatched: 4. Germline loops: CDR1 ENHRY, CDR2 SYGVKD. CDR3 sequence reads: CATGQGNYEQYF. CDR3 nucleotide sequence: TGTGCCACGGGACAGGGAAACTACGAGCAGTACTTC.

The V gene is TRBV28, the J gene TRBJ2-1; TRBD2 matches 10 bases. Germline V gene lookup returns CDR1 MDHEN and CDR2 SYDVKM. V gave up 6 bases and J gave up 8 bases; unmatched junction bases: 13. This CDR3 region has 16 residues. The CDR3 loop reads CASSARTSGIGYEQFF. The CDR3 nucleotides are TGTGCCAGCAGCGCCCGAACTAGCGGGATTGGCTATGAGCAGTTCTTC.

This clone was detected only once. The chain links TRBV9 to TRBJ2-3; D may be TRBD2 (6 bases). V shed 3 bases and J shed 2 bases, with 16 bases lying between them. Germline CDR1 reads SGDLS; CDR2 reads YYNGEE. This CDR3 is built from 16 residues. CDR3 DNA sequence: TGTGCCAGCAGCGGAGGGGTGGCGGGATCCACAGATACGCAGTATTTT. Amino acid sequence: CASSGGVAGSTDTQYF.

The chain employs TRBV7-2 and TRBJ2-5, with 9 nucleotides matching TRBD2. CDR3 size: 16 residues. The trim removed 0 bases at V and 4 bases at J, leaving 6 bases unmatched. CDR1 is SGHTA, CDR2 FQGNSA, per germline. CDR3: CASSLALSGSSETQYF. The CDR3 nucleotides read TGTGCCAGCAGCTTAGCCCTTAGCGGGAGCTCAGAGACCCAGTACTTC.

The chain has TRBV28 and TRBJ1-2, with no clear D. This CDR3 is 16 amino acids long. V was pared by 7 bases and J by 3 bases, with 21 bases between. Germline V gene lookup returns CDR1 MDHEN and CDR2 SYDVKM. The CDR3 sequence: CASNAYQSFGYYGYTF. CDR3 bases: TGTGCCAGCAATGCCTACCAAAGTTTCGGTTACTATGGCTACACCTTC.

The chain is built from TRBV30 and TRBJ2-7, with 8 positions matching TRBD1. J was trimmed by 3 bases and V by 4 bases; bases with no gene match: 5. CDR1 is GTSNPN, CDR2 SVGIG, per germline (reference sequence). The CDR3 contains 13 residues. CDR3 region: CAWTRGLNYEQYF. The CDR3 nucleotides read TGTGCCTGGACCAGGGGGCTGAACTACGAGCAGTACTTC.

This clone was seen once. The chain couples TRBV11-2 to TRBJ1-4; 8 positions agree with TRBD1. Germline CDR1 SGHAT, CDR2 FQNNGV. The length of the CDR3 is 16 residues. V shed 5 bases, J shed 2 bases, and the junction held 7 bases outside the gene matches. CDR3 sequence: CASSLTDRATNEKLFF. DNA of the CDR3: TGTGCCAGCAGCCTCACGGACAGGGCTACTAATGAAAAACTGTTTTTT.